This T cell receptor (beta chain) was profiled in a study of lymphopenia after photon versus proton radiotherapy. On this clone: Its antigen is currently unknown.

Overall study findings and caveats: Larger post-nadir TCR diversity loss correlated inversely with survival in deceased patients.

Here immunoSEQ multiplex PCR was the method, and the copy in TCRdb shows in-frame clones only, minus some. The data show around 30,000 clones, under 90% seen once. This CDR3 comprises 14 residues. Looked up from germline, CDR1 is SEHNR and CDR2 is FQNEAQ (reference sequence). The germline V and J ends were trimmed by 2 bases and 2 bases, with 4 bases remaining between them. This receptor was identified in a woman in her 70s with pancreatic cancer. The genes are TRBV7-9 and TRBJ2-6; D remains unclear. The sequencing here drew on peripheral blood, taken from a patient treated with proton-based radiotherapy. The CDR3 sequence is CASSLITGANVLTF. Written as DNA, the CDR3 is TGTGCCAGCAGCTTAATCACTGGGGCCAACGTCCTGACTTTC.